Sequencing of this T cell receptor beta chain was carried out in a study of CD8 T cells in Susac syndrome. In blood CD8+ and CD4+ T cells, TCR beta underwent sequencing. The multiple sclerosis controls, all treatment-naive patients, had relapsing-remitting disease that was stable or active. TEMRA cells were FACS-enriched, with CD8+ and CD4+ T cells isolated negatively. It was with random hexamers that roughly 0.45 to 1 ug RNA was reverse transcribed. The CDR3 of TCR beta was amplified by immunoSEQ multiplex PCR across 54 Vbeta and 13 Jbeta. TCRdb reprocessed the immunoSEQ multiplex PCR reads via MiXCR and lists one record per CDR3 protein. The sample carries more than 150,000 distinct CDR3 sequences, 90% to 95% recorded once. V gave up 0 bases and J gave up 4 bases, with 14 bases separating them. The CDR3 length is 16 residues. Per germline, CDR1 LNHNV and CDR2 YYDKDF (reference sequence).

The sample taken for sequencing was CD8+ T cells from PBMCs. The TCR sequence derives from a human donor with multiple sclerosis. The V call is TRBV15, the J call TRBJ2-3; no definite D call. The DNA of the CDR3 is TGTGCCACCAGCAGAGAGGTCTTTGGGTTGGCAGATACGCAGTATTTT. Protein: CATSREVFGLADTQYF.